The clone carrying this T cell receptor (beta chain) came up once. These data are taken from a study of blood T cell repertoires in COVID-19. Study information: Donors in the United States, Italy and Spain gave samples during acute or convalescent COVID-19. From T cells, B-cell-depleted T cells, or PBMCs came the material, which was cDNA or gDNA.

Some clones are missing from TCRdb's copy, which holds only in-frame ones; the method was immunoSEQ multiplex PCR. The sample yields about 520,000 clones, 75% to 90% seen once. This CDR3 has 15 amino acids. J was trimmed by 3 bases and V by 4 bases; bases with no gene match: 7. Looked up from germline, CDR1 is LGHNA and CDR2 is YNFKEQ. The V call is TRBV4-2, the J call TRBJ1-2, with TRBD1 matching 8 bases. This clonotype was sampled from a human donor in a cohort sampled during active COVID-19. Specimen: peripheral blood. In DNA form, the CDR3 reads TGTGCCAGCAGCCGTACAGGGGGAGAGGACTATGGCTACACCTTC. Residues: CASSRTGGEDYGYTF.